What follows describes a single T cell receptor beta chain. This receptor's antigen is unknown. No much larger clone is present one base from it, and per-base qualities are unavailable. The source of the sample is a study of T-cell reconstitution after alpha-beta-depleted transplantation in children (dated by TCRdb to about 2016). With regard to the full study: T-cell immune reconstitution after TCRalphabeta/CD19-depleted allogeneic hematopoietic cell transplantation in children was quantitatively tracked in the study by means of TCR repertoire profiling. The research as a whole found: The apparently early alphabetaT-cell count recovery about two months after transplant was reportedly dependent on only several hundred rapidly expanded clones derived from non-depleted graft cells. The high TCRbeta diversity at day 60 in some patients was ascribed to recipient T cells and intrathymic progenitors that had survived conditioning. Over subsequent months, a decline in hyperexpanded clone frequencies was noted, and after one year, T-cell counts and TCRbeta diversity were mostly ascribed to newly produced T cells.

The intended sense of this specimen's treatment or condition label: allogeneic hematopoietic cell transplantation with graft depleted of TCRalphabeta T cells and CD19 B cells. TCRalphabeta/CD19-depleted allogeneic hematopoietic cell grafts were given to the transplant recipients, all of whom were children. V is cut by 5 bases and J by 0 bases, and the space between the germline ends is 18 bases. The CDR3 spans 17 residues, from the cysteine through the phenylalanine. The sequence is cut down to CDR3 DNA, 51 bases in frame from base 1. CDR1 is given as LNHNV and CDR2 as YYDKDF, both from the germline V gene (reference sequence). Receptors were amplified or captured by PCR. Instrument on record: Illumina HiSeq 2500. Molecular barcoding was employed in the preparation of TCR libraries, with unique molecular identifiers being used to normalize TCRbeta repertoire quantification. TCRdb applied fastp at Q25 and MiXCR to the public reads, then kept only in-frame beta chains. Rows with a matching CDR3 protein are joined into one entry that keeps the most common DNA and genes. This sample comprises about a million distinct CDR3 sequences, about 30% of them detected only once. Approximately 30% of the sample comes from the top ten.

The TCR sequence derives from a boy less than two years old who had a stem cell transplant for SCID, so the T cells may come from the graft donor. The material sequenced was PBMCs, mostly from graft donor cells, taken 360 days after TCRalphabeta/CD19-depleted stem cell transplant. The V gene is TRBV15 and the J gene is TRBJ2-3; there is no confident call for the D gene. The base sequence is TGTGCCACCAGCCCAACCGGCGGCAGAACTAGCACAGATACGCAGTATTTT. It translates to CATSPTGGRTSTDTQYF.